A selection of T cell receptor beta chains follows, all from one sample in a study of a mutant IDH1 vaccine in newly diagnosed glioma. Their target antigens are unknown. Method: immunoSEQ multiplex PCR; TCRdb's copy keeps in-frame clones and lacks some. The data hold 30,000 to 35,000 clones, with roughly 90% observed a single time. This material consisted of PBMCs, taken from a glioma patient whose treatment included an IDH1 peptide vaccine. The receptors originated from a woman between 40 and 55 years old with glioma. CDR3s leave out the opening cysteine and the closing phenylalanine or tryptophan. Each record gives: V gene, CDR3 protein.

TRBV2,ASSGGQKNNQPQH
TRBV4-1,ASSQESGQPQH
TRBV2,ASSEALPGQGPHEQY
TRBV6-5,ASSAQGLREKLF
TRBV2,ASMQVSSYEQY
TRBV2,AIRAGAGNTEAF
TRBV14,ASSRSFYEQY
TRBV6-1,ASSEAAGIYSPLH
TRBV7-9,ASSPGQKNEKLF
TRBV7-8,ASSLALDYEQY
TRBV6-6,ASSYGGGATEAF
TRBV27,ASSSRTGSGYT
TRBV7-2,ASSLVDSNQPQH
TRBV2,ASSDQGNYGYT
TRBV18,ASLRDSTDTQY
TRBV19,ASSMERVGIQY
TRBV10-2,ASSEWGDNGYT
TRBV28,ASSLRQGAGQPQH
TRBV28,ASSFRDRVTYGYT
TRBV30,AWTERGELF
TRBV5-6,ASSLGSSYEQY
TRBV5-1,ASSSSSRLNTEAF
TRBV6-4,ASSDSWQGSYGYT
TRBV6-1,ASSAIQGSGNEQF
TRBV2,ASSGLALTGELF
TRBV29-1,SATGTGNTIY
TRBV7-6,ASSPPPRDREGRLEAF
TRBV7-8,ASSSKYRGLGETQY
TRBV6-5,ASSYNRGAYEQY
TRBV7-9,ASCFGLGNAGELF
TRBV20-1,SARTDTQY
TRBV27,ASSPYRGPFNQPQH
TRBV11-2,ASSQYAGTGDEKLF
TRBV7-2,ASSLDYGYT
TRBV7-9,ASSLGGGGVYNEQF
TRBV14,ADRETNTGELF
TRBV7-2,ASSEGRYTGELF
TRBV10-1,ASAQGEPTDTQY